One T cell receptor beta chain is described in this entry. A clone one base away is much larger, so this may be a read error. These data originate in a study of blood T cells in healthy people across ages. PCR was performed a second time for about 6 to 11 cycles using a sample-barcoded 5' primer and a J-beta primer mix. Each CDR3 protein gets one entry after TCRdb re-called the 5' RACE reads with MiXCR. The sample carries 650,000 to 800,000 distinct CDR3 sequences, approximately 52% recorded once. Germline V lookup: CDR1 MDHEN, CDR2 SYDVKM. The CDR3 sequence is 15 residues long. This TCR derives from a woman older than 75 in good health. The J gene is TRBJ2-1, the V gene TRBV28, with D unclear. Sequencing used blood. CDR3 loop: CAGSPQWLGNNEQFF. The CDR3 bases are TGTGCCGGCAGCCCACAGTGGCTAGGGAACAATGAGCAGTTCTTC.